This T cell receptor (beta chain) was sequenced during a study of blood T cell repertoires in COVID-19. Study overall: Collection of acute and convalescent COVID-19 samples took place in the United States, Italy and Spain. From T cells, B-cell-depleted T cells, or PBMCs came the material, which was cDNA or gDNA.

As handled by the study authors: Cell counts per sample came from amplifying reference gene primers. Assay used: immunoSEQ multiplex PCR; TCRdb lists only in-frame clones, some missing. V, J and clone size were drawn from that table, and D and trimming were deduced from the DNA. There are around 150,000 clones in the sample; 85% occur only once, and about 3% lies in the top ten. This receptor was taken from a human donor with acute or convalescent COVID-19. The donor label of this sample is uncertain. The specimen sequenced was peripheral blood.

The CDR3 DNA follows: TGTGCCAGCTCACCAACCCTCCGGGACAAGAACACTGAAGCTTTCTTT. This gives the protein CASSPTLRDKNTEAFF. The chain couples TRBV18 to TRBJ1-1; the D gene is possibly TRBD1 (6 bases). This CDR3 contains 16 residues. V was cut by 2 bases and J by 1 base, with 14 bases left in between. CDR1 and CDR2 (germline): KGHSH, LQKENI.